The clone carrying this TCR beta chain was observed once. The sample originates from a study of blood T cell repertoires in COVID-19. Study information: Donors in the United States, Italy and Spain gave samples during acute or convalescent COVID-19.

Per the original methods: It was from reference gene primer amplification that nucleated cell counts were estimated. Measured with immunoSEQ multiplex PCR; TCRdb has only the in-frame clones, and not every one. V, J and clone size are those of that table, while D and trimming were read from the DNA. This table holds approximately 300,000 clones, 88% found once. CDR3 length: 15 residues. V gave up 2 bases and J gave up 0 bases, with 10 bases separating them. Germline V gives CDR1 SGHRS, CDR2 YFSETQ. Seattle's enrolled individuals joined amid active infection and were then monitored longitudinally. The chain employs TRBV5-1 and TRBJ2-3; possibly TRBD1 for D (5 bases). The receptor was isolated from a woman between 25 and 40 years old with COVID-19, enrolled during active disease. Sequencing was done on a sample of peripheral blood. CDR3 residues: CASSLQEPSTDTQYF. CDR3 sequence (DNA): TGCGCCAGCAGCTTACAGGAGCCTAGCACAGATACGCAGTATTTT.